This paragraph reports one T cell receptor beta chain. Antigen specificity is unknown. Noted time point: week 47, end of study. Vaccinated patients received 300 ug of mutant IDH1 20-mer peptide per dose, with topical imiquimod. The germline gives CDR1 SGHTS, CDR2 YDEGEE. V was trimmed by 4 bases and J by 6 bases, leaving 14 bases between them. This CDR3 comprises 14 residues. This entry comes from a study of a mutant IDH1 vaccine in newly diagnosed glioma. Study at large: Treated patients, averaging roughly 44 years, were approximately 60% male and about 40% female. Held at week 35, visit V12 was the safety follow-up, and visit V13 followed at week 47.

Only in-frame clones appear in the TCRdb table, and some are missing; sequencing was by immunoSEQ multiplex PCR. The table lists some 38,000 clones, 75% of them singletons. The TCR was taken from a middle-aged man with glioma. The chain combines TRBV5-8 with TRBJ2-1; D is unclear. The sample in question was PBMCs, obtained from a glioma patient whose treatment included an IDH1 peptide vaccine. The chain's CDR3 is CASSPDGVLNEQFF. CDR3 nucleotides: TGTGCCAGCAGCCCGGACGGAGTCCTCAATGAGCAGTTCTTC.